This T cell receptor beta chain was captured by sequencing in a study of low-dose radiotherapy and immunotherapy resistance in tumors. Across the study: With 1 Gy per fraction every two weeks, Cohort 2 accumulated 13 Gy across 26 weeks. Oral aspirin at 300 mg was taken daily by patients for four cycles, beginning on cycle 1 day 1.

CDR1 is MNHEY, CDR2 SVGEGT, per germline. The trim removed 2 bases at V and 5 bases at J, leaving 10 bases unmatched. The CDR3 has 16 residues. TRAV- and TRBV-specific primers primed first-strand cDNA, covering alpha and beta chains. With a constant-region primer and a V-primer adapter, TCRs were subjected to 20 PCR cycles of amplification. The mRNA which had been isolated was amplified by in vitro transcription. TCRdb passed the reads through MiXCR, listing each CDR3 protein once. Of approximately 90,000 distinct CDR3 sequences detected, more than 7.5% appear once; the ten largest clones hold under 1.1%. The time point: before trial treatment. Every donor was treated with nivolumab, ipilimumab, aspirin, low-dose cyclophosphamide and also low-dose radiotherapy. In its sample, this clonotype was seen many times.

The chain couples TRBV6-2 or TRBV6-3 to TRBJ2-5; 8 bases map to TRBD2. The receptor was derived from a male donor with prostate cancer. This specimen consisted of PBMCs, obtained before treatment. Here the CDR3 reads CASSYGASGPWETQYF. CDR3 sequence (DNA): TGTGCCAGCAGTTACGGGGCTAGCGGGCCTTGGGAGACCCAGTACTTC.